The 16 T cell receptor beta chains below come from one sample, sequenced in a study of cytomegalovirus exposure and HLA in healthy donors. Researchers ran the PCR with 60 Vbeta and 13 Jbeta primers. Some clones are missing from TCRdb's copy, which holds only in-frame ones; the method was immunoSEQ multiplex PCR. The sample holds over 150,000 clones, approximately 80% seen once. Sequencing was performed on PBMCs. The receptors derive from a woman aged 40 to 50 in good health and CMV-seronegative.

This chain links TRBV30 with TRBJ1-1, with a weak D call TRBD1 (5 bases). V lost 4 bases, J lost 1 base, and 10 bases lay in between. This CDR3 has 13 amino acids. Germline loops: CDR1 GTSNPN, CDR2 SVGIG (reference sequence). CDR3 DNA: TGTGCCTGGACCAAAACAGGGAACACTGAAGCTTTCTTT. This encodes CAWTKTGNTEAFF.

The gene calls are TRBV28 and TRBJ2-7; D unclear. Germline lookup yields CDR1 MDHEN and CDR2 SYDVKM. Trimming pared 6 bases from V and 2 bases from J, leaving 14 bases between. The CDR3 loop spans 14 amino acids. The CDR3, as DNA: TGTGCCAGCAGAAACTTCCGTGATCCCTACGAGCAGTACTTC. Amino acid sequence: CASRNFRDPYEQYF.

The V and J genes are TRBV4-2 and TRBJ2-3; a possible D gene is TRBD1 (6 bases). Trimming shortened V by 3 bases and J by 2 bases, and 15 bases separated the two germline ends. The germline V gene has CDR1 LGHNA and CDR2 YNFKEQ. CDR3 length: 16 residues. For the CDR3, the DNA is TGTGCCAGCAGCCACGGGACAAACTATTACACAGATACGCAGTATTTT. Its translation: CASSHGTNYYTDTQYF.

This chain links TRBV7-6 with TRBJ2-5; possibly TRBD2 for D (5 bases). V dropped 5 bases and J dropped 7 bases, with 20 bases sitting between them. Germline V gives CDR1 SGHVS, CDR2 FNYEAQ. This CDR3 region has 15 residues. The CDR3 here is CASSLGLMGFGTQYF. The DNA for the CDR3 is TGTGCCAGCAGCCTCGGACTGATGGGTTTTGGGACCCAGTACTTC.

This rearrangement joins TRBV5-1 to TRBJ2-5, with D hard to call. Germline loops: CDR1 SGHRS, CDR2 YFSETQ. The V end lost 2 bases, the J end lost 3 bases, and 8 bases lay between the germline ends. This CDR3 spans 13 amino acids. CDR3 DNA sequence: TGCGCCAGCAGCTTAAGAGGCGAAGAGACCCAGTACTTC. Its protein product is CASSLRGEETQYF.

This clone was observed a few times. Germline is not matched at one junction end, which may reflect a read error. CDR3 sequence: CSAIQGPRASF. The CDR3, as DNA: TGCAGTGCGATACAGGGGCCGAGGGCTTCTTTT. This chain joins TRBV20-1 and TRBJ1-1; 7 bases align to TRBD1. CDR1 DFQATT and CDR2 SNEGSKA come from the germline V gene (reference sequence). The CDR3 has 11 amino acids.

The CDR3 bases are TGTGCCTACAGGACAGGGAGAGGAACAGATACGCAGTATTTT. Translation: CAYRTGRGTDTQYF. V is TRBV30 and J is TRBJ2-3, with 8 bases matching TRBD1. V lost 7 bases and J lost 3; bases outside the gene matches: 9. Germline loops: CDR1 GTSNPN, CDR2 SVGIG (reference sequence). This CDR3 is 14 amino acids long.

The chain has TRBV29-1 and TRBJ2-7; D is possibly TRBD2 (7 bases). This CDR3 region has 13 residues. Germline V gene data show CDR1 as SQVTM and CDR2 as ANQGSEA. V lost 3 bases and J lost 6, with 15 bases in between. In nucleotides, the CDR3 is TGCAGCGTTGAGACGGGGGGCTCTGGCGAGCAGTACTTC. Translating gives CSVETGGSGEQYF.

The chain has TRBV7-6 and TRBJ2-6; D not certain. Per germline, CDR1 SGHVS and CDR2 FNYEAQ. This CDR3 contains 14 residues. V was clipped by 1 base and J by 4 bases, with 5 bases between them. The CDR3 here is CASSLDPGANVLTF. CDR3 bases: TGTGCCAGCAGCTTAGATCCAGGGGCCAACGTCCTGACTTTC.

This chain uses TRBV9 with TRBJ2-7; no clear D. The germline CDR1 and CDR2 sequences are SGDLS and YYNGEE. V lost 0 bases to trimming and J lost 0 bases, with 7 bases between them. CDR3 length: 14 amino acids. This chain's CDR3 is CASSVAQASYEQYF. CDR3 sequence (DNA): TGTGCCAGCAGCGTAGCCCAGGCCTCCTACGAGCAGTACTTC.

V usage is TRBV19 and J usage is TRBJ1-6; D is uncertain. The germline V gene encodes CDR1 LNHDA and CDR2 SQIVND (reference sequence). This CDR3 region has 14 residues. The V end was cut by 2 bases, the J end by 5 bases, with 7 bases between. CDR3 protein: CASSIMSDNSPLHF. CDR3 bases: TGTGCCAGTAGTATAATGTCCGATAATTCACCCCTCCACTTT.

This chain's CDR3 is CASSMGQGSSPLHF. CDR3 DNA sequence: TGTGCCAGTAGTATGGGACAGGGAAGTTCACCCCTCCACTTT. The chain combines TRBV19 with TRBJ1-6; 9 bases map to TRBD1. CDR1 LNHDA and CDR2 SQIVND come from the germline V gene (reference sequence). The ends lost 3 bases at V and 9 bases at J; junction bases unmatched: 3. The CDR3 runs 14 residues.

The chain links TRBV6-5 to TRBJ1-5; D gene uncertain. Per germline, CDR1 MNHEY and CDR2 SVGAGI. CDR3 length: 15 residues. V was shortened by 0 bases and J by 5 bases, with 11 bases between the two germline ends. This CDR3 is CASSYSTAGDQPQHF. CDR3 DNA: TGTGCCAGCAGTTACTCGACTGCGGGAGATCAGCCCCAGCATTTT.

CDR3 DNA: TGTGCCAGTAGTAGGCAGGGGGATTTAACTGAAGCTTTCTTT. Translated, it gives CASSRQGDLTEAFF. The gene calls are TRBV19 and TRBJ1-1, with 7 positions matching TRBD1. Trimming took 4 bases from V and 5 from J; bases not matched to a gene: 7. Germline V gives CDR1 LNHDA, CDR2 SQIVND (reference sequence). This CDR3 region has 14 residues.

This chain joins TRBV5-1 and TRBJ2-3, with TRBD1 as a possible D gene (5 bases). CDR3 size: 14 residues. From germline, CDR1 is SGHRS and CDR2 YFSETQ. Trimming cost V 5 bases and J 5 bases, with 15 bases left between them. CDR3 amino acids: CASRLTVLGDTQYF. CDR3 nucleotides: TGCGCCAGCAGGCTGACAGTGTTGGGAGATACGCAGTATTTT.

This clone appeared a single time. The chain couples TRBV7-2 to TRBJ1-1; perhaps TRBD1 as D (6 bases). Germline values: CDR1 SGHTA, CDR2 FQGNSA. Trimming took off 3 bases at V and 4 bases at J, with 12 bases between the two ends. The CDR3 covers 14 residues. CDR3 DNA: TGTGCCAGCAGCTTTAGGGGAGGGGGCACTGAAGCTTTCTTT. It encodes CASSFRGGGTEAFF.